The sequence of this T cell receptor beta chain was determined in a study of cytomegalovirus exposure and HLA in healthy donors. This clone turned up a few times. Germline V lookup: CDR1 SGHRS, CDR2 YFSETQ. V lost 1 base and J 5 bases, leaving 12 bases between the germline ends. CDR3 length: 14 residues. Use of 60 Vbeta and 13 Jbeta primers characterized the PCR. The data were produced by immunoSEQ multiplex PCR, yet TCRdb's version contains in-frame clones alone and is incomplete. The sample lists about 120,000 clones; 9% to 10% were seen once. The chain has TRBV5-1 and TRBJ2-5; D not resolved. The clonotype originates from a man aged 30 to 39 in good health and CMV-seronegative. Sequencing input: PBMCs. The CDR3 region is CASSLPVGTETQYF. For the CDR3, the DNA is TGCGCCAGCAGCTTGCCTGTCGGTACCGAGACCCAGTACTTC.